The text below deals with one T cell receptor (beta chain). These data come from a study of blood T cell repertoires in COVID-19. Looking at the study overall: Sites across the United States, Italy and Spain contributed samples from acute and convalescent COVID-19. Nucleic acid was either cDNA or gDNA, and it came from T cells, B-cell-depleted T cells, or PBMCs.

After removal of 3 bases from V and 2 bases from J, the junction contained 4 bases not matched to a gene. CDR1 and CDR2 from the germline V gene are MDHEN and SYDVKM. CDR3 length equals 16 residues. Per the authors' pipeline: Cell counts per sample came from amplifying reference gene primers. Repertoires were generated with immunoSEQ multiplex PCR, while TCRdb's copy carries only in-frame clones and drops some. V and J calls plus clone size are reproduced from that table; the DNA served to infer D and trimming. The sample contains roughly 110,000 clones, roughly 83% of which appear only once. Sequencing input: peripheral blood. The TCR originated in a human donor in a cohort sampled during active COVID-19. This chain links TRBV28 with TRBJ2-4; 10 bases align to TRBD2. CDR3: CASSLLAGGTKNIQYF. DNA for the CDR3: TGTGCCAGCAGTTTGTTAGCGGGAGGCACCAAAAACATTCAGTACTTC.